This TCR beta chain was profiled in a study of T cell repertoires in aging, cancer and after chemotherapy. This clonotype has just a few counts. A mixed TRB-A/B primer pool amplified rearranged TRB by multiplex touch-down PCR. TCRdb called the multiplex PCR reads again in MiXCR, with one record for every CDR3 protein. The sample contains several thousand distinct CDR3 sequences, 64% of which appear only once. The V and J ends lost 4 bases and 3 bases, in that order; junction bases with no gene match: 8. The V gene's germline CDR1 is LNHDA and CDR2 SQIVND (reference sequence). CDR3 length equals 16 residues. Amplification of TCR beta used genomic DNA extracted from peripheral blood.

The source of this sequence is a human donor with a solid tumor. This chain uses TRBV19 with TRBJ2-7; 11 bases fit TRBD1. The material sequenced was blood. In DNA, the CDR3 is TGTGCCAGTAGTAGGGGAGGACAGGGGGCTGTCTACGAGCAGTACTTC. It yields the protein CASSRGGQGAVYEQYF.